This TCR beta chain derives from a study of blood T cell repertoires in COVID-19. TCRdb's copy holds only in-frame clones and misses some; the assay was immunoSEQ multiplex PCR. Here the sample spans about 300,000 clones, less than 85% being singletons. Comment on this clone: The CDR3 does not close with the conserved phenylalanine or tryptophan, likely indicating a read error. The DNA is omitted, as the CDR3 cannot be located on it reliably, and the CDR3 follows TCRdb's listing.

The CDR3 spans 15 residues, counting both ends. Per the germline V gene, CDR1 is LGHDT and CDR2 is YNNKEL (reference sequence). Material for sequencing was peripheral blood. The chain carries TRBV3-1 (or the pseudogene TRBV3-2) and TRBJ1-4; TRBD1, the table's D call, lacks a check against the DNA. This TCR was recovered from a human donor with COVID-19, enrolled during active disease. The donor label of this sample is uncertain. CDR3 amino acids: CASSQVGTGEGIRKI.